This T cell receptor beta chain was found in a study of T cell responses to AZD1222 COVID-19 vaccine. The study's findings and limits: As reported, nearly half of all spike-specific TCRs target variant regions that are unmutated.

CDR3 size: 14 residues. Trimming removed 6 bases at V and 0 bases at J, with 11 bases between. CDR1 and CDR2 from the germline V gene are SQVTM and ANQGSEA. Generated by immunoSEQ multiplex PCR, the TCRdb table keeps only in-frame clones and is missing some. The profile covers more than 95,000 clones, with over 85% appearing a single time and less than 5% taken by the ten largest. A word on this clone: The antigen remains undetermined.

Material: peripheral blood, obtained on day 0 of AZD1222 vaccination. This TCR came from an adult in good health. The chain recombines TRBV29-1 with TRBJ1-4; weak D call: TRBD1 (5 bases). The CDR3 sequence: CSVRGSSTNEKLFF. CDR3 DNA: TGCAGCGTCCGGGGGAGTTCAACTAATGAAAAACTGTTTTTT.